This T cell receptor beta chain comes out of a study of CD8 T cells in ankylosing spondylitis. The study, taken as a whole, reports: A TCR beta motif of eight or nine highly homologous variants seemed to mark ankylosing spondylitis blood.

The table lists this clonotype with many counts. Its antigen is unknown. From germline, CDR1 is DFQATT and CDR2 SNEGSKA (reference sequence). This CDR3 region has 14 residues. V was clipped by 5 bases and J by 1 base; unmatched bases: 3. One entry per CDR3 protein results from TCRdb running MiXCR on the 5' RACE reads. The sample includes around 770,000 distinct CDR3 sequences, under 20% of them seen just once. Sequencing input: blood, either unsorted or a sorted T cell fraction (not recorded which). The rearrangement joins TRBV20-1 to TRBJ2-3; 10 bases line up with TRBD2. This clonotype originated in a male donor with ankylosing spondylitis. In DNA form, the CDR3 reads TGCAGTGCTCGGACTAGCGGACGCACAGATACGCAGTATTTT. Translation gives CSARTSGRTDTQYF.